The T cell receptor (beta chain) described here comes from a study of prognosis after radiotherapy for stage I lung cancer. The wider study: 13 men and more than 5 women, aged roughly 53 to 85 and with a median age of approximately 70 years, made up the patients. Histologically, the tumors comprised squamous cell carcinoma in over five patients and adenocarcinoma in around eleven. Radiotherapy preceded distant metastases in several patients (median approximately seven months); over 12 showed no significant progression. Study-wide results and caveats: Gene usage, both TRBV and TRBJ, reportedly differed between patients with metastases and patients without them.

The genomic DNA TCR beta CDR3 region underwent two rounds of multiplex PCR. The use of primers specific to each TRBV and TRBJ gene characterized first-round PCR. TCRdb used MiXCR to reprocess the multiplex PCR reads, holding one entry per CDR3 protein. The sample has over 25,000 distinct CDR3 sequences, more than 45% seen once. The V and J ends lost 8 bases and 3 bases respectively, with 19 bases between them. CDR1 is MNHNS, CDR2 SASEGT, per germline. The CDR3 is made up of 15 amino acids. On this clonotype itself: Its specificity is unknown.

The chain employs TRBV6-1 and TRBJ1-2, with unresolved D. The sequenced sample was PBMCs, obtained before or after stereotactic body radiation therapy (not recorded which). The clonotype originates from a donor aged 50 or older with non-small cell lung cancer. CDR3 nucleotides: TGTGCCAGCGTCCGGGTCCTGTCGAGGGACTATGGCTACACCTTC. Translation: CASVRVLSRDYGYTF.